This T cell receptor (beta chain) was captured by sequencing in a study of cytomegalovirus exposure and HLA in healthy donors (dated by TCRdb to the late 2010s). In the study overall: In an earlier analysis of some 550 of the donors, around 290 Gb of sequence data and about 110 million unique TCR beta sequences from 180 million or so T cells were reported. Approximately 300 gigabases of sequencing data and 91 million or so unique TCR sequences made up an early release that covered approximately 650 HLA-typed donors. The genetic ancestry cluster associated with self-reported Caucasian donors included 81% of the 398 genotyped donors. The aim of the study was to test whether cataloging public T cell receptors could identify signatures of past pathogen exposure. Using immunosequencing, the study profiled T cell repertoires from around 670 subjects and related those repertoires to cytomegalovirus serostatus. Along with the approximately 700-subject first cohort, a separate validation cohort of about 110 different subjects was used. High-throughput TCR immunosequencing, statistical association of individual TCRs with disease status, and machine learning were combined to predict cytomegalovirus infection status. In a later analysis, previously published TCR beta repertoires from 670 or so donors were re-analyzed and high-resolution HLA genotyping was added so that TCR occurrence patterns could be studied. Rather than using new phenotypic data, the later analysis identified candidate immune exposures from TCR beta sequences and from how often those sequences occurred across donors. To decide whether each TCR beta V gene segment behaved as functional or pseudogenic, an earlier analysis of fewer than 750 of the donors relied on high-throughput TCR beta sequencing. Alongside the repertoire data, information on donor age, sex, ethnicity and CMV serostatus was compiled. A later genetic analysis used genome-wide SNP genotypes for about 55% of the 666 donors, treating that subset as a discovery cohort. Every discovery cohort repertoire had been produced on one sequencing platform. Both class I and class II loci were covered by HLA typing, at four-digit resolution. Typing coverage differed by locus: A, B, C, DRB1 and DQB1 were typed in roughly 620-630 donors, DQA1 in about 500, DPA1 in some 570, and DPB1 in just under 490. Five DR-DQ haplotypes were treated as single units for association and clustering because of strong linkage in the cohort. Among over 350 genotyped donors of the cohort, an average of 235,054 unique TCR beta nucleotide sequences were sequenced per donor, 15% to 20% of them non-productive. General conclusions and limits of the study: The authors suggested that the approach could potentially be generalized to other disease states and immunological phenotypes. Some IMGT-functional V segments, including TRBV6-2 and TRBV6-3, could not be told apart with the 87-base-pair reads, so those segments were excluded. The cohort was sequenced for TCR beta chains only, and without alpha or paired-chain data the features that could be detected were limited. Linkage disequilibrium might explain the correlated functional status among segregating V segments, but an unknown experimental factor could not be excluded. A later analysis found that most CMV-associated TCR beta chains appeared HLA-restricted, with HLA associations seemingly driven largely by CMV exposure. According to a later analysis, parvovirus B19, influenza, CMV and Epstein-Barr virus appeared linked to several top co-occurrence clusters. The study gave a list of under 200 TCR beta chains associated with cytomegalovirus. HLA typing was unavailable for some donors at each locus, so association tests used only the typed subset. V-gene and J-gene trimming of TCR beta chains was associated with a missense DCLRE1C variant in a later genetic analysis, and the association was replicated in an independent cohort. Broadly in line with IMGT annotations, most TCR beta V segments showed up in productive rearrangements about 87% or about 30% of the time in an earlier analysis of roughly 590 of the donors. Immune exposure information for the cohort was limited to CMV serostatus. Strong co-occurrence of HLA alleles, especially DR and DQ, made assigning TCR associations to individual alleles difficult. A later genetic analysis reported fewer N-insertions in productive TCRs among donors in an Asian-associated ancestry cluster than the approximately 700-donor mean. Most TCR sequences were observed very rarely across donors, whereas some public TCRs were present in many individuals. Fewer than 20 rarely observed V segments, including chromosome 9 orphons, were excluded from the earlier analysis of several hundred of the donors because counts were too low. In a later analysis, the rate of TCR association differed among HLA loci, with DRB1 alleles having the most associated TCRs and HLA-C alleles having the fewest. In vitro tests confirmed that a few of the cytomegalovirus-associated TCR beta chains recognize cytomegalovirus antigens. A further reported finding was that TCR beta sequences accurately predicted the HLA-A and HLA-B alleles for most subjects in the first cohort. A later analysis associated some 17,000 TCR beta sequences with specific HLA alleles at a false discovery rate of 0.05. Roughly uniform sequencing depth across donors was assumed in presence/absence analyses, although this assumption may not hold. A cluster of highly shared sequence variants was judged likely to be a technical artifact of the sequencing pipeline. The classifier was reported to diagnose cytomegalovirus status with high specificity and sensitivity in both the original cohort and the validation cohort. In a later analysis, HLA-associated TCR beta chains showed more clonal expansion and lower generation probabilities than non-associated chains that were equally common.

About this clone itself: Its cognate antigen has yet to be identified. It has no much larger one-base neighbor in the sample; base qualities were not kept.

The cohort comprised more than 550 healthy bone marrow donors. At the time of sampling, every cohort member was nominally healthy, though immune exposures that went unrecorded were likely present. The donor was CMV seronegative and belonged to the group of 352 seronegative cohort members. A peripheral blood sample was provided by each donor, and peripheral blood mononuclear cells were used for TCR beta sequencing. The Qiagen DNeasy Blood Extraction Kit was used to extract genomic DNA from the blood cell samples. Via the germline V gene, CDR1 is KGHSH and CDR2 LQKENI. The CDR3, cysteine through phenylalanine, is 16 amino acids long. CDR3 DNA only is kept here, 48 bases in frame from base 1. At the junction V is shortened by 4 bases and J by 0 bases, with 15 bases in between. The library was built by means of the immunoSEQ multiplex PCR assay. For the multiplex PCR, a mixture combining 60 forward primers for TCR Vbeta segments and 13 reverse primers for TCR Jbeta segments was used. A multiplex PCR assay on genomic DNA amplified the CDR3 region of rearranged TCR beta genes. The amplified TCR beta libraries were sequenced on the Illumina HiSeq System as 87-base-pair reads. The study's processing was this. A later analysis counted 75 million to 100 million unique TCR beta chains across the 666 repertoires, and around 9.9 million of these chains were shared by at least two donors. To remove PCR and sequencing errors, raw reads were error-corrected and collapsed into unique sequences using a nearest-neighbor algorithm that merged closely related sequences. CDR3 sequences were aligned to IMGT reference sequences to assign V, D and J gene segments. For a sequence to be retained, a match of at least six nucleotides was required to both a V gene segment and a J gene segment. Rearrangements were called productive when the CDR3 lacked stop codons and stayed in frame with V and J; all others were non-productive. Following IMGT convention, CDR3 was defined as the stretch from the second conserved V-encoded cysteine to the conserved J-encoded phenylalanine. The earlier analysis of a few hundred of the donors excluded any sequence lacking an unambiguous match to a single V gene segment. An earlier analysis of several hundred of the donors called V segments functional above 56.7% productive rearrangements and segregating when the between-donor standard deviation exceeded 5%. To diagnose cytomegalovirus status from the catalog of TCR beta chain sequences, a statistical classification framework was built. In a later analysis, V and J genes were assigned by comparing TCR nucleotide sequences against IMGT/GENE-DB human TR gene sequences. The TCRdist pipeline was used in a later analysis to assign CDR3 sequences and most-parsimonious VDJ recombination scenarios. A later analysis defined each TCR beta chain by its CDR3 amino acid sequence plus V-gene family, and excluded reads lacking a unique V-gene family. As a way to deal with suspected cross-contamination and a sequencing artifact, a later analysis dropped 500 to 700 nucleotide sequences that were highly shared and had low generation probability. In a later analysis, a clonal expansion index for each public chain was calculated from normalized within-repertoire ranks of inferred template counts. A later analysis computed generation probabilities with a VDJ recombination model fitted to out-of-frame rearrangements, and checked the results against IGoR. In a later analysis, TCR-TCR, TCR-HLA and TCR-CMV co-occurrence was scored with hypergeometric tests, and a repertoire-size bias correction was applied to TCR pairs. A later analysis estimated false discovery rates by permuting HLA or CMV assignments 20 times. In a later analysis, co-occurring TCRs were grouped using DBSCAN, with TCRdist sequence similarity added in when clustering inside HLA-allele-positive subsets. For co-occurrence clustering, repertoires with fewer than 30,000 or more than 120,000 public chains were excluded, along with several repertoires with anomalous nucleotide sharing. Here the immuneACCESS table is served through TCRdb, limited to in-frame sequences with V and J called. Missing clones are a known gap in these copies; in checked studies unresolved V genes cover under half, and the rest lacks a known reason. The DNA gave D and trimming, while V, J and clone size come from that table. The sample data list over 120,000 clones, and 75% to 90% of these were observed just once. Around 4.4% of the sample goes to the ten largest clones.

This receptor chain uses TRBV18 and TRBJ1-1, with a tentative D gene TRBD1 over 5 matching bases. The TCR was taken from a man aged 35 to 55 in good health and CMV-seronegative. Sequencing was performed on PBMCs. The CDR3 protein is CASSRNGGRMNTEAFF. In nucleotides, the sequence is TGTGCCAGCTCACGCAACGGGGGACGGATGAACACTGAAGCTTTCTTT. Full variable domain (CDR3 extended with the reference TRBV18 and TRBJ1-1 proteins): NAGVMQNPRHLVRRRGQEARLRCSPMKGHSHVYWYRQLPEEGLKFMVYLQKENIIDESGMPKERFSAEFPKEGPSILRIQQVVRGDSAAYFCASSRNGGRMNTEAFFGQGTRLTVV.